These 27 T cell receptor beta chains came from one sample sequenced in a study of blood T cell repertoires in COVID-19. Profiling relied on immunoSEQ multiplex PCR, and the TCRdb table lists in-frame clones only, not all of them. The table records roughly 390,000 clones, 80% to 90% of them present only once. The specimen sequenced was peripheral blood. These receptors all stem from a woman in her thirties with COVID-19, enrolled during active disease.

The chain carries TRBV7-9 and TRBJ1-3; 7 nucleotides match TRBD1. Losses at the gene ends were 3 bases for V and 8 bases for J; bases not matched to a gene: 4. Germline CDR1 and CDR2: SEHNR and FQNEAQ (reference sequence). The length of the CDR3 is 13 residues. CDR3 nucleotides: TGTGCCAGCAGCTTCACTCAGGGGGACACCATATATTTT. Translated, it gives CASSFTQGDTIYF.

The chain joins TRBV3-1 (or the pseudogene TRBV3-2) to TRBJ2-7, with D perhaps TRBD1 (5 bases). V was trimmed by 1 base and J by 2 bases, leaving 9 bases between them. CDR1 and CDR2 from the germline V gene are LGHDT and YNNKEL (reference sequence). The CDR3 is 14 residues long. CDR3 residues: CASSQGIGAYEQYF. DNA of the CDR3: TGTGCCAGCAGCCAAGGAATAGGGGCCTACGAGCAGTACTTC.

The chain carries TRBV7-2 and TRBJ2-7; 9 bases are shared with TRBD1. The CDR3 contains 14 residues. V gave up 4 bases and J gave up 7 bases; unmatched junction bases: 8. Germline CDR1 and CDR2: SGHTA and FQGNSA. CDR3 nucleotide sequence: TGTGCCAGCAGCTCACGGACAGGGGCGATGGAGCAGTACTTC. The encoded protein is CASSSRTGAMEQYF.

The chain recombines TRBV6-4 with TRBJ2-3, with D tentatively TRBD2 (7 bases). Germline CDR1 and CDR2: MRHNA and SNTAGT. This CDR3 is built from 14 residues. The germline V and J ends were trimmed by 0 bases and 5 bases, with 9 bases remaining between them. The CDR3 DNA is TGTGCCAGCAGTGACTCAGGGGGGGAAGATACGCAGTATTTT. This sequence encodes CASSDSGGEDTQYF.

This rearrangement joins TRBV4-1 to TRBJ2-5; 9 positions match TRBD2. The germline V gene has CDR1 MGHRA and CDR2 YSYEKL. J gave up 2 bases and V 6 bases, and 4 bases lay outside the gene matches. The CDR3 has 14 residues. The CDR3 DNA is TGCGCCAGCAGTCGACTAGCGGAGCAAGAGACCCAGTACTTC. It specifies CASSRLAEQETQYF.

This chain uses TRBV2 with TRBJ2-5; TRBD2 might be the D (5 bases). This CDR3 region has 12 residues. The V and J ends lost 9 bases and 4 bases respectively, with 12 bases between them. The germline gives CDR1 SNHLY, CDR2 FYNNEI. CDR3 nucleotides: TGTGCCAGTAATGGTGGAGGAGAGACCCAGTACTTC. Its translation: CASNGGGETQYF.

This clone showed up just once. V and J are TRBV6-5 and TRBJ2-7; 8 bases map to TRBD1. CDR3 length: 14 amino acids. Germline CDR1 is MNHEY and CDR2 is SVGAGI. The V gene end was trimmed by 2 bases and the J gene end by 5 bases; junction bases not matched to a gene: 5. The CDR3 nucleotides read TGTGCCAGCAGTTACCGGGGACAGGAGAACGAGCAGTACTTC. Protein: CASSYRGQENEQYF.

The V and J genes are TRBV25-1 and TRBJ2-5, with TRBD2 matching 7 bases. V trimming: 2 bases; J trimming: 2 bases; junction bases outside the gene matches: 5. There are 15 residues in the CDR3. Germline CDR1 MGHDK, CDR2 SYGVNS. CDR3 DNA: TGTGCCAGCAGTGAACTAGCGGCCGTTCAAGAGACCCAGTACTTC. Translation gives CASSELAAVQETQYF. Based on the CDR3 plus reference TRBV25-1 and TRBJ2-5, the full variable domain is EADIYQTPRYLVIGTGKKITLECSQTMGHDKMYWYQQDPGMELHLIHYSYGVNSTEKGDLSSESTVSRIRTEHFPLTLESARPSHTSQYLCASSELAAVQETQYFGPGTRLLVL.

This rearrangement joins TRBV28 to TRBJ1-1; unclear D gene. CDR1 is MDHEN, CDR2 SYDVKM, per germline. Trimming removed 4 bases at V and 3 bases at J, with 12 bases between. The CDR3 has 14 residues. The DNA of the CDR3 is TGTGCCAGCAGTTCATTCGCGGGGTACACTGAAGCTTTCTTT. It codes for CASSSFAGYTEAFF.

The V gene is TRBV30, the J gene TRBJ2-1, with a possible D match to TRBD2 (5 bases). This CDR3 is built from 14 residues. With 6 bases removed from V and 0 bases from J, the gap between germline ends came to 12 bases. CDR1 GTSNPN and CDR2 SVGIG come from the germline V gene (reference sequence). CDR3 loop: CACSGLSSYNEQFF. Here the CDR3 DNA reads TGTGCCTGCTCAGGACTCAGCTCCTACAATGAGCAGTTCTTC. Based on the CDR3 plus reference TRBV30 and TRBJ2-1, the full variable domain is SQTIHQWPATLVQPVGSPLSLECTVEGTSNPNLYWYRQAAGRGLQLLFYSVGIGQISSEVPQNLSASRPQDRQFILSSKKLLLSDSGFYLCACSGLSSYNEQFFGPGTRLTVL.

The chain recombines TRBV12-3 or TRBV12-4 with TRBJ1-5; 8 bases are shared with TRBD1. The trim removed 7 bases at V and 7 bases at J, leaving 6 bases unmatched. The CDR3 contains 13 residues. DNA of the CDR3: TGTGCCAGCACAGGGGGCGCCGACCAGCCCCAGCATTTT. Residues: CASTGGADQPQHF.

A few counts support this clone. This chain links TRBV7-9 with TRBJ2-1, with D perhaps matching TRBD2 (6 bases). The CDR3 runs to 15 residues. Deletions cut 2 bases from V and 2 bases from J, with 10 bases between. Germline loops: CDR1 SEHNR, CDR2 FQNEAQ (reference sequence). The CDR3 loop reads CASSLLAPAYNEQFF. CDR3 in DNA: TGTGCCAGCAGCTTACTAGCGCCAGCCTACAATGAGCAGTTCTTC.

Remarks on this clone: Different DNA sequences within this sample yield the same CDR3. The rearrangement links TRBV27 to TRBJ1-1, with D hard to call. The CDR3 length is 13 residues. CDR1 and CDR2 from the germline V gene are MNHEY and SMNVEV (reference sequence). V was shortened by 3 bases and J by 2 bases, with 7 bases between the two germline ends. Written as DNA, the CDR3 is TGTGCCAGCAGTTTGTCGGTAAACACTGAAGCTTTCTTT. Protein sequence: CASSLSVNTEAFF.

This clone was detected a few times. The rearrangement joins TRBV19 to TRBJ1-5, with a weak D call TRBD1 (5 bases). Trimming cost V 5 bases and J 9 bases, with 17 bases left between them. Germline-derived CDR1 and CDR2 are LNHDA and SQIVND (reference sequence). The CDR3 runs to 14 residues. CDR3 amino acids: CASSDSTVSGPQHF. CDR3 DNA: TGTGCCAGTAGTGACAGCACCGTCTCTGGGCCCCAGCATTTT.

The chain combines TRBV6-2 or TRBV6-3 with TRBJ2-7; 8 bases agree with TRBD2. J was trimmed by 2 bases and V by 3 bases; bases with no gene match: 6. Germline values: CDR1 MNHEY, CDR2 SVGEGT. The CDR3 extends over 15 amino acids. The CDR3 DNA sequence: TGTGCCAGCAGTTATCGCGGGAGGTCAACCTACGAGCAGTACTTC. Its protein is CASSYRGRSTYEQYF.

V usage is TRBV3-1 (or the pseudogene TRBV3-2) and J usage is TRBJ2-7, with D uncertain. Deletions cut 3 bases from V and 2 bases from J, with 8 bases between. The germline V gene has CDR1 LGHDT and CDR2 YNNKEL (reference sequence). The CDR3 has 13 residues. CDR3 nucleotides: TGTGCCAGCAGCCAGCCGGGTACCTACGAGCAGTACTTC. Encoded protein: CASSQPGTYEQYF.

This clone was counted between two and nine times. CDR3 in amino acids: CASSRAGVPEAFF. CDR3 coding DNA: TGCGCCAGCAGCCGCGCGGGGGTACCTGAAGCTTTCTTT. The chain has TRBV10-1 and TRBJ1-1; D is perhaps TRBD1 (5 bases). V was pared by 6 bases and J by 6 bases, with 14 bases between. Germline assignment: CDR1 WNHNN and CDR2 SYGVQD (reference sequence). The CDR3 has 13 amino acids.

The chain has TRBV19 and TRBJ2-5; 8 nucleotides line up with TRBD2. This CDR3 has 15 amino acids. Germline trimming cut 4 bases from V and 5 bases from J; bases unmatched to any gene: 9. Germline V gene data show CDR1 as LNHDA and CDR2 as SQIVND (reference sequence). The CDR3 region has the DNA TGTGCCAGTAGTAGGGAAGCGGGAGCTGGGGAGACCCAGTACTTC. Protein product: CASSREAGAGETQYF.

The sample holds a few counts of this clone. This sequence joins TRBV6-2 or TRBV6-3 and TRBJ2-7; TRBD2 aligns across 11 bases. CDR3 length equals 15 residues. CDR1 and CDR2 (germline): MNHEY, SVGEGT. Trimming removed 4 bases from V and 7 bases from J; junction bases left unmatched: 9. CDR3 sequence reads: CASSLIAGGPEEQYF. The DNA for the CDR3 is TGTGCCAGCAGTTTAATAGCGGGAGGGCCGGAAGAGCAGTACTTC.

The genes are TRBV7-9 and TRBJ2-7, with 7 bases identical to TRBD2. Germline V gene data show CDR1 as SEHNR and CDR2 as FQNEAQ (reference sequence). V lost 5 bases and J lost 12; bases outside the gene matches: 13. The CDR3 extends over 13 amino acids. This CDR3 is CASSLATSPSVYF. The CDR3 nucleotides read TGTGCCAGCAGCCTCGCGACTAGCCCGAGCGTGTACTTC.

The chain recombines TRBV5-4 with TRBJ1-2; D is undetermined. Trimming cost V 1 base and J 0 bases, with 10 bases left between them. Germline V CDR1 and CDR2: SGHNT, YYREEE (reference sequence). This CDR3 contains 15 residues. This CDR3 is CASSLQLLANYGYTF. The CDR3, as DNA: TGTGCCAGCAGCTTGCAACTTCTAGCTAACTATGGCTACACCTTC.

The V gene is TRBV6-1, the J gene TRBJ1-1, with D perhaps TRBD1 (5 bases). CDR1 is MNHNS and CDR2 is SASEGT in the germline V gene. CDR3 size: 13 residues. V was pared by 3 bases and J by 7 bases, with 12 bases between. The CDR3 region is CASSEGPRNEAFF. The CDR3 nucleotides read TGTGCCAGCAGTGAGGGGCCCCGGAATGAAGCTTTCTTT.

The chain uses TRBV6-1 and TRBJ2-7, with 12 nucleotides matching TRBD2. Germline assignment: CDR1 MNHNS and CDR2 SASEGT. Losses at the gene ends were 1 base for V and 4 bases for J; bases not matched to a gene: 17. This CDR3 is 20 amino acids long. The CDR3 bases are TGTGCCAGCAGTGAAGGCCTGCGTTGGGGTACTAGCGGGAGGATGTACGAGCAGTACTTC. The encoded protein is CASSEGLRWGTSGRMYEQYF.

There are a few counts of this clone. The V gene is TRBV30, the J gene TRBJ1-1; weak D call: TRBD1 (6 bases). Germline loops: CDR1 GTSNPN, CDR2 SVGIG (reference sequence). The CDR3 runs to 11 residues. Trimming removed 2 bases from V and 12 bases from J, with 13 bases in between. In nucleotides, the CDR3 is TGTGCCTGGAGTTATGAACAGGGATCTTTCTTT. Translated, it gives CAWSYEQGSFF.

The V and J genes are TRBV6-2 or TRBV6-3 and TRBJ2-3; perhaps TRBD2 as D (5 bases). The CDR3 extends over 17 amino acids. Germline loops: CDR1 MNHEY, CDR2 SVGEGT. Trimming removed 6 bases from V and 0 bases from J, with 19 bases in between. The CDR3 DNA follows: TGTGCCAGCAGCCCCCCCGCGTGGCGCGGGAGCACAGATACGCAGTATTTT. This translates into CASSPPAWRGSTDTQYF.

This clone was recorded only once. V is TRBV5-6 and J is TRBJ2-2, with 8 positions matching TRBD1. The length of the CDR3 is 19 residues. The V segment lost 4 bases and the J segment 6 bases; nucleotides outside the gene matches: 20. CDR1 SGHDT and CDR2 YYEEEE come from the germline V gene. Written as DNA, the CDR3 is TGTGCCAGCAGCCCGGGGTTTGGGCAGGGGGCGATTGGCGCCGGGGAGCTGTTTTTT. It encodes CASSPGFGQGAIGAGELFF.

The CDR3 DNA follows: TGTGCCAGCAGTTTTATACCCGGAGAGACCCAGTACTTC. Amino acids: CASSFIPGETQYF. The rearrangement joins TRBV27 to TRBJ2-5; D remains ambiguous. The CDR3 spans 13 residues. The germline CDR1 and CDR2 sequences are MNHEY and SMNVEV (reference sequence). Trimming cost V 3 bases and J 4 bases, with 9 bases left between them.